What follows is one T cell receptor beta chain and its context. Its antigen is undetermined. Trimming removed 7 bases at V and 0 bases at J, with 8 bases between. The CDR3 runs to 13 residues. The V gene's germline CDR1 is MNHNS and CDR2 SASEGT. The PCR used 60 Vbeta and 13 Jbeta primers. Libraries were prepared by immunoSEQ multiplex PCR; TCRdb keeps only in-frame clonotypes and omits some of them. This listing includes 150,000 to 200,000 clones. The sample belongs to a study of cytomegalovirus exposure and HLA in healthy donors. Overall study: Of more than 350 genotyped donors, about 80% clustered with self-reported Caucasian donors. Findings and limits, study-wide: The study found most TCR sequences rare, yet found some public TCRs in many donors. Analyses of presence/absence relied on an assumption of roughly uniform sequencing depth across donors.

This receptor was obtained from a boy between 10 and 17 years old in good health and CMV-seronegative. Sample: PBMCs. This rearrangement joins TRBV6-1 to TRBJ2-3; D gene ambiguous. The CDR3 spells CASTQESTDTQYF. The CDR3 DNA reads TGTGCCAGCACCCAGGAAAGCACAGATACGCAGTATTTT.